The present entry profiles one T cell receptor beta chain with its context. In the original processing: Reference gene primer amplification gave nucleated cell count estimates. Method: immunoSEQ multiplex PCR; TCRdb's copy keeps in-frame clones and lacks some. D and trimming were read from the DNA, whereas the V and J calls and clone size are those reported in that table. The sample shows roughly 200,000 clones, 70% to 90% of them seen only once. The record originates from a study of blood T cell repertoires in COVID-19. Trimming removed 4 bases from V and 4 bases from J; junction bases left unmatched: 9. The CDR3 runs 14 residues. CDR1 is SQVTM and CDR2 is ANQGSEA in the germline V gene.

The sample taken for sequencing was peripheral blood. The chain is built from TRBV29-1 and TRBJ2-5; 7 nucleotides align to TRBD2. This clonotype was sampled from a woman aged 80 or older with acute or convalescent COVID-19. CDR3 amino acids: CSVASSGLSETQYF. CDR3 bases: TGCAGCGTTGCGAGTAGCGGGTTATCAGAGACCCAGTACTTC.